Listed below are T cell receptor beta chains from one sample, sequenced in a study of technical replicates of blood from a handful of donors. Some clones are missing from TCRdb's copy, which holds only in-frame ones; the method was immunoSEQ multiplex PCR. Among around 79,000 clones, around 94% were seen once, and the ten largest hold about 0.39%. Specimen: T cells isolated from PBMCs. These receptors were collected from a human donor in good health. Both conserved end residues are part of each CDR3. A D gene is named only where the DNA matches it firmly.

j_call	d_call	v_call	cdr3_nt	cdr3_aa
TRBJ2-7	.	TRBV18	TGTGCCAGCTCAGCTACGACGGGGAGCTCCTACGAGCAGTACTTC	CASSATTGSSYEQYF
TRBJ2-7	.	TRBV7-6	TGTGCCAGCAGCTTACAGGGGGGACCCGGGCCCTACGAGCAGTACTTC	CASSLQGGPGPYEQYF
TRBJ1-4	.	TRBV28	TGTGCCAGCAGTGACATGAATGAAAAACTGTTTTTT	CASSDMNEKLFF
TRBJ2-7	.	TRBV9	TGTGCCAGCAGCGTAGAGCCGGGGGGCGGCCTCTCCAGCTCCTACGAGCAGTACTTC	CASSVEPGGGLSSSYEQYF
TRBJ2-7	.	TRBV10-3	TGTGCCATCAGTGAGCAGGTATCCTACGAGCAGTACTTC	CAISEQVSYEQYF
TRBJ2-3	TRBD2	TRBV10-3	TGTGCCATCAGTGAGGAGCGGGAGCTCACAGATACGCAGTATTTT	CAISEERELTDTQYF
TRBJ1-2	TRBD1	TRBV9	TGTGCCAGCAGCGTAGGGGGGGGGACAGGGGATGGCTACACCTTC	CASSVGGGTGDGYTF
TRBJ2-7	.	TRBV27	TGTGCCAGCAGTTTAAGAGCGCGAAGCTCCTACGAGCAGTACTTC	CASSLRARSSYEQYF
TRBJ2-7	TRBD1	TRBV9	TGTGCCAGCAGCGCTTCGACAGGGGGCTTAGGCGAGCAGTACTTC	CASSASTGGLGEQYF
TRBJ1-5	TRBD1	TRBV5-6	TGTGCCAGCAGCTATAACGACAGGGCTAATCAGCCCCAGCATTTT	CASSYNDRANQPQHF
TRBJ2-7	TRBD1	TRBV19	TGTGCCAGTTCCCCCTCGGCAGGGGGAGTTTCCTACGAGCAGTACTTC	CASSPSAGGVSYEQYF
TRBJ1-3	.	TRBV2	TGTGCCAGCAGCTGGGGCAGGGGTGGAAACACCATATATTTT	CASSWGRGGNTIYF
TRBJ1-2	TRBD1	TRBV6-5	TGTGCCAGCAGTTACTCAGGGGGCCGTGGCTACACCTTC	CASSYSGGRGYTF